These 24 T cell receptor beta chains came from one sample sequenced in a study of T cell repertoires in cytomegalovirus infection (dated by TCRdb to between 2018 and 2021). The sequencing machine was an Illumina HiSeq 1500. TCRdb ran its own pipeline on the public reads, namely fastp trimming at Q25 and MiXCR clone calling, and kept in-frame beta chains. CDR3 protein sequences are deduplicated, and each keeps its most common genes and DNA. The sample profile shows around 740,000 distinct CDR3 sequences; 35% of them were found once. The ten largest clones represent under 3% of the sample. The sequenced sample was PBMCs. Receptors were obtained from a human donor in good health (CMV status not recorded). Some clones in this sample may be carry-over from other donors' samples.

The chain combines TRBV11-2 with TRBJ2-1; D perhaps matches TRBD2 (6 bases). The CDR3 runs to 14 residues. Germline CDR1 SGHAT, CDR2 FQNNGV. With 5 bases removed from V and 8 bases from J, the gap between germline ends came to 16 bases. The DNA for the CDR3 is TGTGCCAGCAGCCCACGGGGGAGTAGCCATGAGCAGTTCTTC. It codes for CASSPRGSSHEQFF.

CDR3 protein: CASEGSGANVLTF. The CDR3 DNA reads TGTGCCAGTGAGGGCTCTGGGGCCAACGTCCTGACTTTC. This chain uses TRBV28 with TRBJ2-6; maybe TRBD2 (5 bases). The V and J ends lost 9 bases and 0 bases respectively, with 6 bases between them. The CDR3 loop spans 13 amino acids. CDR1 and CDR2 (germline): MDHEN, SYDVKM. Supplemented by reference TRBV28 and TRBJ2-6, the full variable domain reads DVKVTQSSRYLVKRTGEKVFLECVQDMDHENMFWYRQDPGLGLRLIYFSYDVKMKEKGDIPEGYSVSREKKERFSLILESASTNQTSMYLCASEGSGANVLTFGAGSRLTVL.

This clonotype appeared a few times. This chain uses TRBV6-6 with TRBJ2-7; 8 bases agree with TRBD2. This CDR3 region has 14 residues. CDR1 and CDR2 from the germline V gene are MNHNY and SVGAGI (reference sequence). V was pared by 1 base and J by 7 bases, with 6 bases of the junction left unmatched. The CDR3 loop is CASSYFPGGEEQYF. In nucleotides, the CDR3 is TGTGCCAGCAGTTACTTCCCCGGGGGGGAAGAGCAGTACTTC.

In DNA, the CDR3 is TGTGCCAGCAGTGACGGGGGTTCACAAGAGACCCAGTACTTC. It specifies CASSDGGSQETQYF. The chain has TRBV6-4 and TRBJ2-5; possibly TRBD1 or TRBD2 for D (5 bases each). CDR3 length: 14 residues. V was pared by 2 bases and J by 2 bases, with 9 bases between. The germline V gene encodes CDR1 MRHNA and CDR2 SNTAGT.

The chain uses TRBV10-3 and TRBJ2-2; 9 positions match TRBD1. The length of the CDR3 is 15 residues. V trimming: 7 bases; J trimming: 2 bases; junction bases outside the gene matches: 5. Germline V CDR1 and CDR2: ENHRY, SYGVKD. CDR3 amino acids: CAINPTGGNTGELFF. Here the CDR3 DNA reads TGTGCCATCAATCCGACAGGGGGTAACACCGGGGAGCTGTTTTTT.

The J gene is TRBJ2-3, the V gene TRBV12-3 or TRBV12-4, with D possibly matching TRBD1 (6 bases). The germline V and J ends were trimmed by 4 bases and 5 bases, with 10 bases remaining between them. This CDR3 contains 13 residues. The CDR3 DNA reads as TGTGCCAGCAGTTATGGGGGCGTAGATACGCAGTATTTT. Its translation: CASSYGGVDTQYF.

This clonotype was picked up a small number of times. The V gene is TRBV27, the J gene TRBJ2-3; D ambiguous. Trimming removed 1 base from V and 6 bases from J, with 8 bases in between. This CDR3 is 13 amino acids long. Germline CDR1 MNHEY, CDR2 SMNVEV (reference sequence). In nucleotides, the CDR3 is TGTGCCAGCAGTTTATACGTAGGGGATACGCAGTATTTT. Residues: CASSLYVGDTQYF.

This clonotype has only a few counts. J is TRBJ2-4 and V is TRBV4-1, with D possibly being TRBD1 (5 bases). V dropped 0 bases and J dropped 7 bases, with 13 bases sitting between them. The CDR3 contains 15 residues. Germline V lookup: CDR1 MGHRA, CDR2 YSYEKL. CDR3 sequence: CASSQEGSGSNIQYF. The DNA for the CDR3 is TGCGCCAGCAGCCAAGAAGGGTCAGGGTCGAACATTCAGTACTTC.

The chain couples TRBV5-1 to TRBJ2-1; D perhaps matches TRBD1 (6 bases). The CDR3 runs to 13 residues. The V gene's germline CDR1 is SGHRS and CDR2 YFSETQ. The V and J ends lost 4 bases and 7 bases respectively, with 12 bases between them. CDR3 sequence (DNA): TGCGCCAGCAGCGGGGGCGCAGCTAATGAGCAGTTCTTC. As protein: CASSGGAANEQFF.

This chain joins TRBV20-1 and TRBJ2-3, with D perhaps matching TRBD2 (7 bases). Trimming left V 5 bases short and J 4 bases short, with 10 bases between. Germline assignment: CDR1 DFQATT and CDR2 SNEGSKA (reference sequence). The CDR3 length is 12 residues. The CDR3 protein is CSAGGGPDTQYF. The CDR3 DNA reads TGCAGTGCTGGGGGGGGCCCAGATACGCAGTATTTT.

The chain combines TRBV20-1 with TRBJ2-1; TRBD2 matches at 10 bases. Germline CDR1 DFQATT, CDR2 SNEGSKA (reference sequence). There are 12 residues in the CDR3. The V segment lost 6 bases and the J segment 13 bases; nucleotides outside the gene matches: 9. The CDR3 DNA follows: TGCAGTGCCCTATTAAGCGGGAGGGCACAGTTCTTC. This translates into CSALLSGRAQFF.

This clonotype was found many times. The CDR3 DNA sequence: TGTGCCAGCAGCTTAGGGGGGGTACGTTCCACAGATACGCAGTATTTT. Encoded protein: CASSLGGVRSTDTQYF. The chain couples TRBV7-9 to TRBJ2-3; tentatively, D is TRBD2 (6 bases). Germline V gene sequence: CDR1 SEHNR, CDR2 FQNEAQ (reference sequence). The CDR3 is made up of 16 amino acids. V lost 1 base and J 2 bases, leaving 13 bases between the germline ends.

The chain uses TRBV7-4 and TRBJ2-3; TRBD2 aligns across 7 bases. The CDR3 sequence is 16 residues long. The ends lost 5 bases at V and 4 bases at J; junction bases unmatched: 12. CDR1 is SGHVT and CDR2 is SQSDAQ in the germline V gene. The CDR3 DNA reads TGTGCCAGCAGCGTGGGGAGGGGACCAAGGGCAGATACGCAGTATTTT. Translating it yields CASSVGRGPRADTQYF.

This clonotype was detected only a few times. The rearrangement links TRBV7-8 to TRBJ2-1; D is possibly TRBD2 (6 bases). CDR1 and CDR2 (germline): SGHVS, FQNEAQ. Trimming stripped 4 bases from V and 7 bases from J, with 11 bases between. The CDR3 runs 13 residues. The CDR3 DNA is TGTGCCAGCAGCTCGCTGACTAGGAATGAGCAGTTCTTC. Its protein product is CASSSLTRNEQFF.

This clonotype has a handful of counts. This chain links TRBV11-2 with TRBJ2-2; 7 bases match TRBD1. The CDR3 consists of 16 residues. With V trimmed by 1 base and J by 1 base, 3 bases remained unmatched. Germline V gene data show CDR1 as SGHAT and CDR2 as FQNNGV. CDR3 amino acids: CASSLGTGQNTGELFF. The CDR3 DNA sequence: TGTGCCAGCAGCTTAGGGACAGGACAGAACACCGGGGAGCTGTTTTTT.

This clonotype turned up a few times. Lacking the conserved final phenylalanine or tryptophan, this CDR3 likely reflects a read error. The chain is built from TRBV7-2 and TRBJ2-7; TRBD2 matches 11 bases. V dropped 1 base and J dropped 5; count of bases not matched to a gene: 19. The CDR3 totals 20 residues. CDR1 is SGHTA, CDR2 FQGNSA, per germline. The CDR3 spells CASSLVLLAGVGQRRDEQYL. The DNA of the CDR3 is TGTGCCAGCAGCTTAGTTCTACTAGCGGGAGTCGGGCAGCGTAGAGACGAGCAGTACTTA.

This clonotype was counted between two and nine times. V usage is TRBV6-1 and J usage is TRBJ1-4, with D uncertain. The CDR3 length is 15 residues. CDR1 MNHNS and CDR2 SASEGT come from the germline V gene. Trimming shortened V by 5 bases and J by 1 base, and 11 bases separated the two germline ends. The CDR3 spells CASSPHKLTNEKLFF. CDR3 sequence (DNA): TGTGCCAGCAGTCCGCACAAATTAACTAATGAAAAACTGTTTTTT.

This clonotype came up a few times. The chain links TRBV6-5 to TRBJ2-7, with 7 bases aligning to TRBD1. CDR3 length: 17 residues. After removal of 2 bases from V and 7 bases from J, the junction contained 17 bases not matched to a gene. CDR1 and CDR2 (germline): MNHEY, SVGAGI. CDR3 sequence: CASSYVLTGVVSEEQYF. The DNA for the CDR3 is TGTGCCAGCAGTTACGTCCTTACAGGGGTTGTTTCGGAAGAGCAGTACTTC.

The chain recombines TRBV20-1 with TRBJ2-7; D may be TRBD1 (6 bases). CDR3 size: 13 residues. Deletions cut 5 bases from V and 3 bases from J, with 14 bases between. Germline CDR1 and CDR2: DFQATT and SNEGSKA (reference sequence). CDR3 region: CSAHARGFYEQYF. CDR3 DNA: TGCAGTGCTCATGCTAGGGGGTTCTACGAGCAGTACTTC.

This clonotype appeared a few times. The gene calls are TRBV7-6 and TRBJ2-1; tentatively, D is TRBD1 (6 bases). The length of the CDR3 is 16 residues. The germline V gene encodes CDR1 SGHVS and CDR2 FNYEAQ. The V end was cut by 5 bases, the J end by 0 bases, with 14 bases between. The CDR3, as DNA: TGTGCCAGCAGCCCGCGGACAGCCAACTCCTACAATGAGCAGTTCTTC. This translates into CASSPRTANSYNEQFF.

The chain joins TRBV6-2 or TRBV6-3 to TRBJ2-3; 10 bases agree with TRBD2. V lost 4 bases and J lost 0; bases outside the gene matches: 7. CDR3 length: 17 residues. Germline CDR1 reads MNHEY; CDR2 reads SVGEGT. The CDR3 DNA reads TGTGCCAGCAGTTCCCCCGGACTAGCGGTTAGCACAGATACGCAGTATTTT. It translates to CASSSPGLAVSTDTQYF.

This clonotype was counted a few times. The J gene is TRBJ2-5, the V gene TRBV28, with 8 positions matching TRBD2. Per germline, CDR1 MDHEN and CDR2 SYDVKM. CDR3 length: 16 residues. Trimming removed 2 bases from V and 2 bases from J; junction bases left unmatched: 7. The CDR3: CASSLTSGRSQETQYF. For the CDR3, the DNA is TGTGCCAGCAGTTTAACCAGCGGGAGATCTCAAGAGACCCAGTACTTC. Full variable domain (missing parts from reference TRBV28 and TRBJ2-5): DVKVTQSSRYLVKRTGEKVFLECVQDMDHENMFWYRQDPGLGLRLIYFSYDVKMKEKGDIPEGYSVSREKKERFSLILESASTNQTSMYLCASSLTSGRSQETQYFGPGTRLLVL.

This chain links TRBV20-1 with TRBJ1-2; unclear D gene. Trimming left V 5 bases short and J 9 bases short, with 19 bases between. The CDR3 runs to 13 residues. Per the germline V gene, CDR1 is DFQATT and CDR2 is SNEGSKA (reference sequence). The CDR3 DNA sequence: TGCAGTGCTGGGATACCTGGTGGCGGGAGCTACACCTTC. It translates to CSAGIPGGGSYTF.

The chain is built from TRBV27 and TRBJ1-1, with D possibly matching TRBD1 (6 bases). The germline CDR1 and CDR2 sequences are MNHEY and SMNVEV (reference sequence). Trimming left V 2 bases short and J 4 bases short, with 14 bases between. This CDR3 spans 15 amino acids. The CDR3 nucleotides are TGTGCCAGCAGTTTAACAGGGAGCCGGGGCACTGAAGCTTTCTTT. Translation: CASSLTGSRGTEAFF.